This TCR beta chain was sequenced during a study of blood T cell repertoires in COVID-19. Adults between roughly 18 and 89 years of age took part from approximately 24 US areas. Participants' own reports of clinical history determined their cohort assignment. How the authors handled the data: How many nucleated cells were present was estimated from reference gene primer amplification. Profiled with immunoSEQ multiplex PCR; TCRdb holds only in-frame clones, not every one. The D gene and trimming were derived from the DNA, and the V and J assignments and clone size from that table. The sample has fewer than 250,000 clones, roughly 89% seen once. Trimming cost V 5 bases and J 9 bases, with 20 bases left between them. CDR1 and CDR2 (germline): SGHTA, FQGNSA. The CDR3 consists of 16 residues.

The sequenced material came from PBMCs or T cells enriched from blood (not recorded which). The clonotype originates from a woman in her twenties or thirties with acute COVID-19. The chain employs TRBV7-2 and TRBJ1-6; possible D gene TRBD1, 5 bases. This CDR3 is CASSLLPRVMISPLHF. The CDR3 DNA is TGTGCCAGCAGCCTGCTTCCCAGGGTCATGATTTCACCCCTCCACTTT.